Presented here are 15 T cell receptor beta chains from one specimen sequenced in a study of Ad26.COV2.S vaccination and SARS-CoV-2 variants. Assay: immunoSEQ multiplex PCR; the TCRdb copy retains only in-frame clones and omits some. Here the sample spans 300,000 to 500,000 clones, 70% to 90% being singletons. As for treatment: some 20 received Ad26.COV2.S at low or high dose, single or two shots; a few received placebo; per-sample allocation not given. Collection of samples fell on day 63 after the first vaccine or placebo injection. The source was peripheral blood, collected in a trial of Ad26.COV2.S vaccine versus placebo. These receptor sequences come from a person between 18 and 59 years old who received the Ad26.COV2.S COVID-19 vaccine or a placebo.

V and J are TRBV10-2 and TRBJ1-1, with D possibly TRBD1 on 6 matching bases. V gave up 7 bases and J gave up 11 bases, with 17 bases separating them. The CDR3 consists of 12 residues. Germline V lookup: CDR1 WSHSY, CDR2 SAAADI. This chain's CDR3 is CASTPGAKMAFF. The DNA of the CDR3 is TGCGCCAGCACCCCGGGGGCTAAGATGGCTTTCTTT.

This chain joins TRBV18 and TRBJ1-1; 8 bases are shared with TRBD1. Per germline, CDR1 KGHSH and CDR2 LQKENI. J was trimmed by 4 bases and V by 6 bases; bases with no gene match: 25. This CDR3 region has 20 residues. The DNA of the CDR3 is TGTGCCAGCTCTCCATATGGACAGGGAAGGGGGCCGGTGGGGAGCACTGAAGCTTTCTTT. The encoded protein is CASSPYGQGRGPVGSTEAFF. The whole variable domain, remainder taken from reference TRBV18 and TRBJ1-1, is NAGVMQNPRHLVRRRGQEARLRCSPMKGHSHVYWYRQLPEEGLKFMVYLQKENIIDESGMPKERFSAEFPKEGPSILRIQQVVRGDSAAYFCASSPYGQGRGPVGSTEAFFGQGTRLTVV.

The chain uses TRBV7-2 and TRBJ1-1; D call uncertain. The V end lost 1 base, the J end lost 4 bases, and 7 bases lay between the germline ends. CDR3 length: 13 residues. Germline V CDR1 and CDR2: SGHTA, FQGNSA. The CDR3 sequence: CASSLGGPTEAFF. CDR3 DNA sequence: TGTGCCAGCAGCTTAGGGGGTCCCACTGAAGCTTTCTTT.

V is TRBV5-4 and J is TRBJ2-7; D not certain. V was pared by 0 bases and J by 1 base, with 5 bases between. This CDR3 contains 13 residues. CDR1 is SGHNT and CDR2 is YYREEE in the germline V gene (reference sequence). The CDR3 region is CASSLVTSYEQYF. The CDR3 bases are TGTGCCAGCAGCTTGGTCACATCCTACGAGCAGTACTTC.

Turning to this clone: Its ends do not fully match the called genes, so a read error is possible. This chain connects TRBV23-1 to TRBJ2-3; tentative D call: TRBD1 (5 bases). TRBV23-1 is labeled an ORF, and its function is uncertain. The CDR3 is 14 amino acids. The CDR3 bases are TGCGCCAACAGTCAAGGGGAAGACACAGATACGCAGTATTTT. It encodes CANSQGEDTDTQYF.

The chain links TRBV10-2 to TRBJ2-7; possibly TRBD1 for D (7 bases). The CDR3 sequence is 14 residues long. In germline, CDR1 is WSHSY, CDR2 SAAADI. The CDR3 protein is CASSESWTGPEGEV. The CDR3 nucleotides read TGCGCCAGCAGTGAGTCTTGGACAGGTCCGGAGGGGGAAGTC.

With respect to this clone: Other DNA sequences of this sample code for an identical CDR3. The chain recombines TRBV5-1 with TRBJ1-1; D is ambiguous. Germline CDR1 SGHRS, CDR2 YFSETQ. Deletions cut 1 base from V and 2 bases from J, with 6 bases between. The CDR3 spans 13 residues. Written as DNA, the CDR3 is TGCGCCAGCAGCTTGTCTGTAAACACTGAAGCTTTCTTT. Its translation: CASSLSVNTEAFF.

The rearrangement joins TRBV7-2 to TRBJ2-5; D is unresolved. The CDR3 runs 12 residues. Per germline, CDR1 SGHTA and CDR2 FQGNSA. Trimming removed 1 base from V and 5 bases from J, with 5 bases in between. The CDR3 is CASSLVSETQYF. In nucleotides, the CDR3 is TGTGCCAGCAGCTTAGTTAGCGAGACCCAGTACTTC. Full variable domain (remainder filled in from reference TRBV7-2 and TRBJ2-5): GAGVSQSPSNKVTEKGKDVELRCDPISGHTALYWYRQSLGQGLEFLIYFQGNSAPDKSGLPSDRFSAERTGGSVSTLTIQRTQQEDSAVYLCASSLVSETQYFGPGTRLLVL.

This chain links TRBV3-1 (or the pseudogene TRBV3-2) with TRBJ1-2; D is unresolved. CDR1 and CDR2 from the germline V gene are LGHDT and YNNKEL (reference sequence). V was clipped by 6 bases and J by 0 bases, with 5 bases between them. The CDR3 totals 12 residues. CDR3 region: CASSRANYGYTF. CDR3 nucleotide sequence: TGTGCCAGCAGTCGAGCTAACTATGGCTACACCTTC.

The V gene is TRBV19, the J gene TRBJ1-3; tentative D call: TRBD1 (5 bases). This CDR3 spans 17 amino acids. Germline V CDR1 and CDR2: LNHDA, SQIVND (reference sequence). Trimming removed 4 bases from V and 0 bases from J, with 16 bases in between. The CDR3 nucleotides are TGTGCCAGTAGTAGAACGGACAAACCCAACTCTGGAAACACCATATATTTT. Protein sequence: CASSRTDKPNSGNTIYF.

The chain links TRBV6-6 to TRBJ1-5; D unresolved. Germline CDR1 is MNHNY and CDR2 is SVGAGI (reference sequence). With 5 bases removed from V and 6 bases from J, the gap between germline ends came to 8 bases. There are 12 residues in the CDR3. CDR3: CASSLTTQPQHF. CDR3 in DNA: TGTGCCAGCAGTCTAACCACTCAGCCCCAGCATTTT.

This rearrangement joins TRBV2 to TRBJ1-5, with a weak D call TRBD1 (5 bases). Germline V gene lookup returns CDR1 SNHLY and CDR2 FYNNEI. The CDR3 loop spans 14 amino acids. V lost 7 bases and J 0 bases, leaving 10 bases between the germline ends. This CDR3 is CASTRGPSNQPQHF. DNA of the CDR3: TGTGCCAGCACCCGGGGCCCTAGCAATCAGCCCCAGCATTTT.

The CDR3 sequence: CASSYQVLGEQFF. CDR3 DNA sequence: TGCGCCAGCAGCTACCAAGTCCTGGGTGAGCAGTTCTTC. The J gene is TRBJ2-1, the V gene TRBV5-1, with D hard to call. V dropped 3 bases and J dropped 9 bases, with 13 bases sitting between them. Germline CDR1 and CDR2: SGHRS and YFSETQ. The CDR3 sequence is 13 residues long.

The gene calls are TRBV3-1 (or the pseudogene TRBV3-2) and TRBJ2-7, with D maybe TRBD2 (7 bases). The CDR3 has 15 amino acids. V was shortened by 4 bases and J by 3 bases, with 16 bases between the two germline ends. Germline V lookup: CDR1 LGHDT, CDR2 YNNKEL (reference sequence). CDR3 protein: CASSRKGGMCYEQYF. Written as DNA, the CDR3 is TGTGCCAGCAGCCGCAAGGGGGGGATGTGCTACGAGCAGTACTTC.

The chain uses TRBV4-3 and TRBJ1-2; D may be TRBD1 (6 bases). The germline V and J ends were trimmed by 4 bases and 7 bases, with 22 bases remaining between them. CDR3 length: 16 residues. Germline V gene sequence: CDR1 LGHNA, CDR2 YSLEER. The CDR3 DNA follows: TGCGCCAGCAGCCCCTCCTCAGCGGGGGGCGCGAGTGGCTACACCTTC. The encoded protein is CASSPSSAGGASGYTF.